The T cell receptor (beta chain) described here comes from a study of T cells after yellow fever vaccination. Study results and caveats: Among all clonotypes, a small share was observed in both CD4 and CD8 compartments. Researchers report a weaker secondary response that nonetheless peaked faster, day 5 versus 15.

Points on this clonotype: The target antigen is unknown.

Looked up from germline, CDR1 is SGHTA and CDR2 is FQGNSA. This CDR3 region has 13 residues. V lost 2 bases to trimming and J lost 8 bases, with 10 bases between them. TCRdb redid the calling of the 5' RACE reads with MiXCR, one entry per CDR3 protein. The sample contains hundreds of thousands of distinct CDR3 sequences, more than 9% of which appear only once. This TCR was recovered from a man younger than 40 who received the YFV17D yellow fever vaccine. The sequencing used PBMCs, collected on the day of the yellow fever booster vaccination. This chain links TRBV7-2 with TRBJ2-1; a possible D gene is TRBD1 (6 bases). DNA of the CDR3: TGTGCCAGCAGCTTAAGAGGGGGACATGAGCAGTTCTTC. Protein: CASSLRGGHEQFF. Full variable domain (rest looked up from reference TRBV7-2 and TRBJ2-1): GAGVSQSPSNKVTEKGKDVELRCDPISGHTALYWYRQSLGQGLEFLIYFQGNSAPDKSGLPSDRFSAERTGGSVSTLTIQRTQQEDSAVYLCASSLRGGHEQFFGPGTRLTVL.